This T cell receptor (beta chain) came from a study of shared clonotypes between healthy human individuals. Study summary: A couple of women and three men aged 18 to 49 served as donors. General observations from the study: The authors expected sequencing depth to affect clonotype sharing among donors. The diversity represented, both genetic and in exposure history, was limited by few donors.

The assay was immunoSEQ multiplex PCR, and TCRdb's table has in-frame clones only and misses some. The profile covers 300,000 to 400,000 clones, with about 74% appearing a single time and approximately 10% taken by the ten largest. A note on this clone: The target antigen is unknown.

V was trimmed by 5 bases and J by 0 bases, leaving 8 bases between them. The CDR3 sequence is 14 residues long. Germline lookup yields CDR1 SGHAT and CDR2 FQNNGV. Naive CD4+ cells were CD45RA-selected; the remaining cells were memory. The chain uses TRBV11-2 and TRBJ1-3; D remains ambiguous. This TCR came from a man aged 25-45 years in good health. Sequenced material: memory CD4+ T cells sorted from blood. Subset noted: CD45RA-negative fraction. CDR3 sequence reads: CASSNMLSGNTIYF. For the CDR3, the DNA is TGTGCCAGCAGCAATATGCTCTCTGGAAACACCATATATTTT.